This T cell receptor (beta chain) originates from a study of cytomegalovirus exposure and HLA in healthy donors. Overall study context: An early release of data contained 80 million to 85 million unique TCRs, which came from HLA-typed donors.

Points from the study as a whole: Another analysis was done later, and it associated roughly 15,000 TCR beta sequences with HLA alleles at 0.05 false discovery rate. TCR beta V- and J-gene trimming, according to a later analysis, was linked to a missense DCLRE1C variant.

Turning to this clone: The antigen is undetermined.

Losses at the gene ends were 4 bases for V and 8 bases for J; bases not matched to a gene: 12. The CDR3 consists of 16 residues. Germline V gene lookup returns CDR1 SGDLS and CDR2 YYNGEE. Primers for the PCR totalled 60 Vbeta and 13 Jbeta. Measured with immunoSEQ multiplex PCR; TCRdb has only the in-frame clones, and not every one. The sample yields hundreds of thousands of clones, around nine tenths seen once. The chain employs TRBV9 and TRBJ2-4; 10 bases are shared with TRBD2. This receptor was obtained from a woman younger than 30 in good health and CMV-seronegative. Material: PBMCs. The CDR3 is CASSQKTSGGADIQYF. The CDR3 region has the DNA TGTGCCAGCAGCCAAAAAACGAGCGGGGGGGCTGACATTCAGTACTTC.